This note documents a single T cell receptor beta chain sequence. Its target is not known. This specimen belongs to a study of T-cell memory formation after mild COVID-19. TCRdb re-called the 5' RACE reads through MiXCR, storing one row per CDR3 protein. This sample carries 100,000 to 120,000 distinct CDR3 sequences, 15% to 20% of them seen once, and the ten largest clones take roughly 5.5%. Findings and limits, study-wide: Contracting CD4+ clones sat mainly in CM and EM; CD8+ in EMRA.

V lost 4 bases to trimming and J lost 4 bases; unmatched junction nucleotides: 3. The CDR3 spans 15 residues. Germline assignment: CDR1 SGHTA and CDR2 FQGNSA. The source of this sequence is a man aged 18 to 30 who had mild COVID-19 (a few samples of this study predate the infection). Cell type and time point are not known. The chain joins TRBV7-2 to TRBJ2-3, with 12 bases lining up with TRBD2. Sequenced: PBMCs or a T cell subset sorted from them (not recorded which). CDR3 amino acids: CASSSTSGGADTQYF. In nucleotides, the CDR3 is TGTGCCAGCAGCTCGACTAGCGGGGGAGCAGATACGCAGTATTTT.